This record looks at one T cell receptor (beta chain) sequence and its context. It lacks a known antigen. Within one base of it there is no much larger clone, and no base qualities were kept. The entry originates in a study of T cell changes during pregnancy in multiple sclerosis (dated by TCRdb to 2018 to 2020). For the study in its entirety: In women with multiple sclerosis, the researchers looked at how the T cell repertoire shifted as pregnancy progressed.

V is shortened by 3 bases, J by 1 base, and the region joining them spans 15 bases. The CDR3 contains 16 residues, cysteine and phenylalanine counted. Here the CDR3 DNA is all that survives: 48 bases in frame from base 1. Based on the germline V gene, the CDR1 and CDR2 sequences are MDHEN and SYDVKM. The library was produced with the immunoSEQ multiplex PCR assay. TCRdb mirrors the immuneACCESS table, restricted to in-frame sequences. Some clones are absent from its copies; in checked studies, under half trace to an unresolved V gene, and the reason for the others is unknown. Within this sample are approximately 46,000 clones, with 91% of them counted one time only. The ten largest clones add up to about 8.8% of the sample.

The receptor was derived from a female donor with multiple sclerosis, enrolled in a pregnancy study. Source: CD8+ T cells from peripheral blood mononuclear cells, taken after pregnancy. Recombination joined TRBV28 with TRBJ1-1, with an unclear D gene assignment. CDR3 reads: CASSLGARRKNTEAFF. The nucleotide sequence reads as follows: TGTGCCAGCAGTTTGGGAGCCAGGCGCAAGAACACTGAAGCTTTCTTT. Here the CDR3 is joined to the reference TRBV28 and TRBJ1-1 genes, and the full variable domain is: DVKVTQSSRYLVKRTGEKVFLECVQDMDHENMFWYRQDPGLGLRLIYFSYDVKMKEKGDIPEGYSVSREKKERFSLILESASTNQTSMYLCASSLGARRKNTEAFFGQGTRLTVV.